This TCR beta chain appears in the sequencing data of a study of shared clonotypes between healthy human individuals. A deep-level run was used for the assay. Around 300 ng DNA, some 30,000 T cell genomes, went into unsorted PBMC replicate PCRs. Sequencing was performed with immunoSEQ multiplex PCR; in TCRdb, only in-frame clones are kept and a portion is missing. The table lists 450,000 to 600,000 clones, around 80% of them singletons. The V gene's germline CDR1 is SGHVS and CDR2 FQNEAQ. This CDR3 has 15 amino acids. V lost 1 base, J lost 0 bases, and 8 bases lay in between. The chain links TRBV7-8 to TRBJ2-3, with D unclear. The specimen was PBMCs. The TCR originated in a woman between 40 and 50 years old in good health. Some clones in this sample may be carry-over from other donors' samples. CDR3 amino acids: CASSLVLGSTDTQYF. CDR3 bases: TGTGCCAGCAGCTTAGTATTAGGGAGCACAGATACGCAGTATTTT.